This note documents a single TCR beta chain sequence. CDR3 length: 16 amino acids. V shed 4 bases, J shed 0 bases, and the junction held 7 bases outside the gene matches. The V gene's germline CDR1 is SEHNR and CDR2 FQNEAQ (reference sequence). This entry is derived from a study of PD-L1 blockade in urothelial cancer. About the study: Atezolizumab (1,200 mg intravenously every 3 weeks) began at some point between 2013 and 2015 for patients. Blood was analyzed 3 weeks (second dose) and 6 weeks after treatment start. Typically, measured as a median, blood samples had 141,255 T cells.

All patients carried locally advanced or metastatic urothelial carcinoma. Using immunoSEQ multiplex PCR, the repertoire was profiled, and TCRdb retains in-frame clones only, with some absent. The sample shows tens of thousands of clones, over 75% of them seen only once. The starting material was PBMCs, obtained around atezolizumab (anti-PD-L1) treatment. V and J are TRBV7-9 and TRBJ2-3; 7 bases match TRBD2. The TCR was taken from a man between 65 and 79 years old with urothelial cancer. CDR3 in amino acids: CASSSLAGGSTDTQYF. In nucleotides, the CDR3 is TGTGCCAGCAGCTCTTTAGCGGGCGGGAGCACAGATACGCAGTATTTT.